These T cell receptor beta chains were read from a single sample in a study of blood T cells in healthy people across ages. TCRdb processed the 5' RACE reads anew with MiXCR; each CDR3 protein has one entry. The profile shows about 800,000 distinct CDR3 sequences, 55% to 70% of them singletons. The sample was blood. The receptors originated from a man aged 25 to 45 in good health. CDR3s include the opening cysteine and the closing phenylalanine or tryptophan. D genes are given only for firm matches. Only part of the rows carry a size: once, few, many, or a class if the clone is expanded.

j_call,clone_size,v_call,d_call,cdr3_aa,cdr3_nt
TRBJ2-3,.,TRBV11-2,TRBD2,CASSLDPGLAGVARYF,TGTGCCAGCAGCTTAGATCCGGGACTAGCGGGGGTAGCCCGGTATTTT
TRBJ2-7,.,TRBV20-1,TRBD2,CSARVLARGLRSYEQYF,TGCAGTGCTAGAGTCCTCGCTCGGGGACTACGCTCCTACGAGCAGTACTTC
TRBJ2-2,few,TRBV7-2,.,CASSLEGTYTGELFF,TGTGCCAGCAGCTTAGAGGGGACCTACACCGGGGAGCTGTTTTTT
TRBJ2-2,.,TRBV7-2,TRBD2,CASSSGGTNTGELFF,TGTGCCAGCAGCTCGGGGGGGACGAACACCGGGGAGCTGTTTTTT
TRBJ2-6,.,TRBV7-9,TRBD2,CASSFSGGVPGANVLTF,TGTGCCAGCAGCTTTTCCGGGGGGGTACCTGGGGCCAACGTCCTGACTTTC
TRBJ1-5,.,TRBV6-2/TRBV6-3,.,CASSHLGQPQHF,TGTGCCAGCAGCCATCTCGGTCAGCCCCAGCATTTT
TRBJ2-1,few,TRBV3-1,.,CASSQGSGPQFF,TGTGCCAGCAGCCAGGGTTCCGGGCCGCAGTTCTTC
TRBJ1-2,.,TRBV5-1,.,CASSLSASYGYTF,TGCGCCAGCAGCTTGTCAGCAAGTTATGGCTACACCTTC
TRBJ2-4,.,TRBV7-2,TRBD2,CTSSSRTSGGNIQYF,TGTACCAGCAGCTCGAGGACTAGCGGGGGAAACATTCAGTACTTC
TRBJ2-5,few,TRBV12-3/TRBV12-4,.,CASSPVRRETQYF,TGTGCCAGCTCCCCCGTGAGACGGGAGACCCAGTACTTC
TRBJ1-2,.,TRBV7-2,.,CASSLAVNNYGYTF,TGTGCCAGCAGCTTAGCGGTAAATAACTATGGCTACACCTTC
TRBJ1-2,few,TRBV28,.,CASSSQDGGYTF,TGTGCCAGCAGTTCACAAGACGGGGGCTACACCTTC
TRBJ1-4,.,TRBV11-2,.,CASSLSGGFNEKLFF,TGTGCCAGCAGCTTATCAGGAGGGTTTAATGAAAAACTGTTTTTT
TRBJ1-2,once,TRBV5-1,.,CASSSEYYGYTF,TGCGCCAGCAGCTCGGAGTACTATGGCTACACCTTC
TRBJ2-5,.,TRBV7-2,.,CASSTSTLGKTQYF,TGTGCCAGCAGCACCTCGACCCTCGGGAAGACCCAGTACTTC
TRBJ2-4,.,TRBV20-1,.,CSAREGLDLAKNIQYF,TGCAGTGCTAGAGAGGGGCTTGACCTAGCCAAAAACATTCAGTACTTC
TRBJ2-7,.,TRBV18,TRBD1,CASSRGGTGSEQYF,TGTGCCAGCTCACGGGGTGGGACAGGGAGCGAGCAGTACTTC
TRBJ2-7,few,TRBV20-1,TRBD2,CSARVVASGKEYEQYF,TGCAGTGCTAGAGTAGTAGCTAGCGGGAAAGAATACGAGCAGTACTTC
TRBJ2-5,.,TRBV10-3,.,CAISNQVSGNQEETQYF,TGTGCCATCAGTAATCAGGTGTCAGGGAATCAGGAAGAGACCCAGTACTTC
TRBJ1-2,.,TRBV6-5,TRBD1,CASSKSGQQRYGYTF,TGTGCCAGCAGTAAATCGGGACAGCAGAGATATGGCTACACCTTC
TRBJ2-5,.,TRBV29-1,.,CSVKGSYQETQYF,TGCAGCGTTAAGGGGTCTTACCAAGAGACCCAGTACTTC
TRBJ2-2,few,TRBV6-6,.,CASSQQGLNTGELFF,TGTGCCAGCAGTCAACAGGGATTAAACACCGGGGAGCTGTTTTTT
TRBJ2-7,.,TRBV7-9,.,CASSFSTLDGDYEQYF,TGTGCCAGCAGCTTCTCTACGCTAGACGGGGACTACGAGCAGTACTTC
TRBJ2-3,few,TRBV6-4,TRBD2,CASSAVSGNTDTQYF,TGTGCCAGCAGTGCCGTTAGCGGGAACACAGATACGCAGTATTTT
TRBJ1-2,few,TRBV29-1,.,CSVDSDLSINYGYTF,TGCAGCGTTGATAGCGACCTCTCAATTAACTATGGCTACACCTTC
TRBJ2-5,.,TRBV4-2,TRBD2,CAGSQNGGTQETQYF,TGTGCCGGCAGCCAAAACGGGGGGACCCAAGAGACCCAGTACTTC
TRBJ1-5,.,TRBV10-3,.,CAIGTAGRDQPQHF,TGTGCCATAGGGACCGCCGGGCGGGATCAGCCCCAGCATTTT
TRBJ2-7,.,TRBV7-9,.,CASSLGPGVNDEQYF,TGTGCCAGCAGCTTAGGTCCGGGAGTGAATGACGAGCAGTACTTC
TRBJ2-3,.,TRBV6-1,.,CASREGDPSTDTQYF,TGTGCCAGCAGGGAAGGGGACCCTAGCACAGATACGCAGTATTTT
TRBJ2-7,many,TRBV7-2,TRBD2,CASRAGSYEQYF,TGTGCCAGCCGAGCGGGGTCCTACGAGCAGTACTTC
TRBJ2-7,few,TRBV10-3,TRBD1,CAIRPGQGAGEQYF,TGTGCCATCAGGCCGGGACAGGGTGCTGGCGAGCAGTACTTC
TRBJ2-7,.,TRBV12-3/TRBV12-4,.,CASSFGSGGVRQYF,TGTGCCAGCAGTTTCGGTAGCGGTGGGGTGCGGCAGTACTTC
TRBJ1-3,.,TRBV7-9,.,CASNYLNTIYF,TGTGCCAGCAACTACCTTAACACCATATATTTT
TRBJ1-2,.,TRBV5-5,TRBD1,CASRGQGSYGYTF,TGTGCCAGCAGAGGACAGGGCAGCTATGGCTACACCTTC
TRBJ2-1,few,TRBV7-2,TRBD2,CASSPLWTSNEQFF,TGTGCCAGCAGCCCACTATGGACTAGCAATGAGCAGTTCTTC